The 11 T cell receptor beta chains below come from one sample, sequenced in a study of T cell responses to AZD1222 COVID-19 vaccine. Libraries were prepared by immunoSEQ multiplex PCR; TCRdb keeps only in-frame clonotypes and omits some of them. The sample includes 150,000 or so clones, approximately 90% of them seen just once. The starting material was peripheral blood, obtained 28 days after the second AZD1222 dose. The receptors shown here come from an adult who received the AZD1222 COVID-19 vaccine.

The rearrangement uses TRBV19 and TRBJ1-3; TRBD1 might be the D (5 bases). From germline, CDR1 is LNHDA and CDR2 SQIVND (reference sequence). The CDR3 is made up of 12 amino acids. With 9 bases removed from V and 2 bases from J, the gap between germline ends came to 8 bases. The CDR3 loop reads CASQGAGNTIYF. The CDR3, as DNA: TGTGCCAGCCAGGGTGCTGGAAACACCATATATTTT.

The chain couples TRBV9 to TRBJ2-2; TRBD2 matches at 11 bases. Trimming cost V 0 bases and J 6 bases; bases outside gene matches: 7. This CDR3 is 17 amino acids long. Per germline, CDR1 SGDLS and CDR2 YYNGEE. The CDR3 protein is CASSVDVAGGTSGELFF. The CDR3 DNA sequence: TGTGCCAGCAGCGTAGACGTAGCGGGAGGGACCTCCGGGGAGCTGTTTTTT. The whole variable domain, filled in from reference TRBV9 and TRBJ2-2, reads DSGVTQTPKHLITATGQRVTLRCSPRSGDLSVYWYQQSLDQGLQFLIQYYNGEERAKGNILERFSAQQFPDLHSELNLSSLELGDSALYFCASSVDVAGGTSGELFFGEGSRLTVL.

In DNA form, the CDR3 reads TGTGCCAGCAGTCCCGGCGACCCTGAAGCTTTCTTT. It codes for CASSPGDPEAFF. This sequence joins TRBV13 and TRBJ1-1; no definite D call. The V end lost 6 bases, the J end lost 6 bases, and 11 bases lay between the germline ends. Germline V gene sequence: CDR1 PRHDT, CDR2 FYEKMQ (reference sequence). This CDR3 region has 12 residues.

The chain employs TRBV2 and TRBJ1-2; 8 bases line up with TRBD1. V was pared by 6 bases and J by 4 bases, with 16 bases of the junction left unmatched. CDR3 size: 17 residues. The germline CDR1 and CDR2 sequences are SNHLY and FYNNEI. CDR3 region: CASRARGGAGGRYGYTF. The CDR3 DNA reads TGTGCCAGCAGAGCCCGCGGCGGGGCAGGGGGCCGCTATGGCTACACCTTC.

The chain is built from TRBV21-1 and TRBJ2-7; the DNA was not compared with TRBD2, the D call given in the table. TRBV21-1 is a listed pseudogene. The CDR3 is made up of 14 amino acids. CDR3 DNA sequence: TGTGCCAGCAGCACGCCGGGACCGGGAGGAGAGCAGTACTTC. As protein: CASSTPGPGGEQYF.

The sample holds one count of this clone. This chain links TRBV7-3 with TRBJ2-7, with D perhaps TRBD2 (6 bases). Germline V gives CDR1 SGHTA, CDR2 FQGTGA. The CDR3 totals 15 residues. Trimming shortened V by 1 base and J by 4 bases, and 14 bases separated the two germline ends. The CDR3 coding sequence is TGTGCCAGCAGCTTAAATGGAGGGCGGACTTACGAGCAGTACTTC. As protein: CASSLNGGRTYEQYF. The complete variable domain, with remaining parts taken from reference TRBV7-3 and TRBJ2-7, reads GAGVSQTPSNKVTEKGKYVELRCDPISGHTALYWYRQSLGQGPEFLIYFQGTGAADDSGLPNDRFFAVRPEGSVSTLKIQRTERGDSAVYLCASSLNGGRTYEQYFGPGTRLTVT.

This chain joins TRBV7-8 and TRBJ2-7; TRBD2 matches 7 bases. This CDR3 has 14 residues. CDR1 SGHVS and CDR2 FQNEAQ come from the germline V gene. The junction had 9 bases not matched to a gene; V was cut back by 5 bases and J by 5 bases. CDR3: CASSPSAGDDEQYF. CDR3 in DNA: TGTGCCAGCAGCCCAAGTGCGGGGGACGACGAGCAGTACTTC.

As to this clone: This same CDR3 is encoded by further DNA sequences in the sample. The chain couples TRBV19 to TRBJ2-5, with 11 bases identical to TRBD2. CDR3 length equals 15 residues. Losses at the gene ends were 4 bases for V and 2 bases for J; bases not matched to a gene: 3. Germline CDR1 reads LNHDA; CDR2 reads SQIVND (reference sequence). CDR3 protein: CASSTLAGGQETQYF. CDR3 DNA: TGTGCCAGTAGTACCCTAGCGGGGGGTCAAGAGACCCAGTACTTC.

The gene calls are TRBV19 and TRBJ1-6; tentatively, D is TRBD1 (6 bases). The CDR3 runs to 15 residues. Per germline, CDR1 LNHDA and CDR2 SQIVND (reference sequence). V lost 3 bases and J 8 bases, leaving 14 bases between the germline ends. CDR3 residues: CASSITRQEDSPLHF. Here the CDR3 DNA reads TGTGCCAGTAGTATCACGAGACAGGAGGATTCACCCCTCCACTTT.

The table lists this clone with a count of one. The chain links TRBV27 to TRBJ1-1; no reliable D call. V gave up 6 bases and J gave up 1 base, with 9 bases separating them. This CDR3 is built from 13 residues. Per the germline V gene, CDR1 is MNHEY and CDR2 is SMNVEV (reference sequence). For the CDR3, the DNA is TGTGCCAGCAGGCTTGGGAGGAACACTGAAGCTTTCTTT. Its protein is CASRLGRNTEAFF.

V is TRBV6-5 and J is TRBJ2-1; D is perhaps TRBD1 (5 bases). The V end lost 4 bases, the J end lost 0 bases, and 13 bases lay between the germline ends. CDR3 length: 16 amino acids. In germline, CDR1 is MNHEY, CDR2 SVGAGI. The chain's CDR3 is CASSSTWGGSYNEQFF. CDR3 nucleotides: TGTGCCAGCAGTTCAACTTGGGGCGGCTCCTACAATGAGCAGTTCTTC.